A single sample is the source of the 4 T cell receptor beta chains below, sequenced in a study of OX40 agonist ivuxolimab in advanced cancers. Sequencing was performed with immunoSEQ multiplex PCR; in TCRdb, only in-frame clones are kept and a portion is missing. This repertoire shows roughly 90,000 clones, more than 75% found once; its top ten account for 0.6% to 0.75%. The sample in question was CD4+ or CD8+ T cells sorted from blood, obtained in a trial of the OX40 agonist ivuxolimab. These receptors were taken from an adult with an advanced solid tumor such as melanoma, head and neck, liver or kidney cancer.

The J gene is TRBJ2-3, the V gene TRBV6-4; D gene unclear. CDR3 length: 10 amino acids. V was shortened by 3 bases and J by 6 bases, with 1 base between the two germline ends. In germline, CDR1 is MRHNA, CDR2 SNTAGT. The CDR3: CASSEDTQYF. The CDR3 nucleotides read TGTGCCAGCAGTGAGGATACGCAGTATTTT.

The chain links TRBV7-2 to TRBJ2-7, with 10 bases fitting TRBD2. This CDR3 has 15 amino acids. The germline V gene has CDR1 SGHTA and CDR2 FQGNSA. V shed 0 bases, J shed 5 bases, and the junction held 4 bases outside the gene matches. The CDR3 DNA reads as TGTGCCAGCAGCTTAGCCCTAGCGGGAGTAGACGAGCAGTACTTC. It codes for CASSLALAGVDEQYF.

The chain has TRBV5-4 and TRBJ2-1, with 7 bases fitting TRBD2. The CDR3 extends over 14 amino acids. V was clipped by 10 bases and J by 1 base; unmatched bases: 8. Germline assignment: CDR1 SGHNT and CDR2 YYREEE (reference sequence). The CDR3 loop reads CADGGGLSYNEQFF. The CDR3 bases are TGTGCCGACGGCGGGGGATTGTCCTACAATGAGCAGTTCTTC. Full variable domain (remainder filled in from reference TRBV5-4 and TRBJ2-1): ETGVTQSPTHLIKTRGQQVTLRCSSQSGHNTVSWYQQALGQGPQFIFQYYREEENGRGNFPPRFSGLQFPNYSSELNVNALELDDSALYLCADGGGLSYNEQFFGPGTRLTVL.

As concerns this clone: This CDR3 is also generated by other DNA sequences in the sample. The V call is TRBV19, the J call TRBJ2-5, with 11 bases identical to TRBD1. The germline V gene has CDR1 LNHDA and CDR2 SQIVND (reference sequence). V lost 6 bases, J lost 4 bases, and 4 bases stayed unmatched. The CDR3 spans 14 residues. CDR3 sequence reads: CASSPGQGGETQYF. CDR3 in DNA: TGTGCCAGTAGCCCGGGACAGGGGGGAGAGACCCAGTACTTC.